This T cell receptor beta chain was profiled in a study of Graves' ophthalmopathy and Graves' hyperthyroidism (dated by TCRdb to the late 2010s). Turning to the overall study: Peripheral blood was collected at initial diagnosis, prior to any treatment. TCR beta repertoire signatures were used to distinguish Graves' ophthalmopathy from Graves' hyperthyroidism and to predict progression to ophthalmopathy. In total, some 140 blood samples were TCR-sequenced: around 42 ophthalmopathy, roughly 80 hyperthyroidism and about 17 hyperthyroidism-to-ophthalmopathy patients. To explore V-J signatures that separate ophthalmopathy from hyperthyroidism, a discovery set of about a hundred patients was enrolled, consisting of 43 with ophthalmopathy and around 57 with stable hyperthyroidism. An independent validation cohort was composed of around 19 hyperthyroidism patients and 17 patients who later progressed from hyperthyroidism to ophthalmopathy. In five or six hyperthyroidism patients, T-cell repertoires of thyroid tissue and blood were compared. After sampling, hyperthyroidism patients received methimazole starting at 30 mg daily, and ophthalmopathy patients received high-dose intravenous methylprednisolone.

Overall results and qualifications from the work: In cross-validation, the 13-signature model distinguished ophthalmopathy from stable hyperthyroidism with around 90% sensitivity and 81.08% specificity, while in the test set the corresponding values were around 79% and 71%. In validation, the model predicted ophthalmopathy progression with about 71% sensitivity and around 72% specificity; 12 predicted patients were CT-confirmed with GO in a median of around 6 months. No statistical method was used to predetermine the sample size, and group allocation was not hidden from the investigators. Among expanded thyroid clonotypes with frequency above 0.001, most also showed up in blood, which suggests that blood repertoires may reflect the thyroid immune response.

The junction carries 7 bases between V and J, which are trimmed by 3 bases and 4 bases respectively. The CDR3 sequence holds 12 residues, the cysteine and phenylalanine included. This entry keeps only the CDR3 DNA: 36 bases, framed from base 1. TCR beta CDR3 regions were amplified from RNA transcripts for repertoire sequencing. A first-round RT-PCR used HTBI primers with the Qiagen OneStep RT-PCR kit, followed by a second-round multiplex PCR, size selection and purification. Sequencing of the libraries was carried out on an Illumina HiSeq2000 in paired-end mode with 100 bp reads. Per the source publication's procedure: SOAPnuke was used to process the reads, removing any read that contained adapters or uncalled bases, had a mean Phred below 15, or lacked an exact match to the constant primer or identifier. COPE v1.2.5 was used to merge the high-quality paired reads. Each unique nucleotide sequence was treated as a clonotype, and MiTCR v1.1 was used to align the clonotypes to the IMGT TRB V, D and J references. Analysis was restricted to V-J combinations with a frequency above 0.0001, which covered just over 98% of repertoires. For each V-J combination, a TCR clonal expansion and chaos score was defined as the ratio of F50 clonal expansion to chaos observed in the TCRdist matrix. Welch's t-statistics and random forest were used to narrow the features down to approximately twelve V-J combinations, which were then fed into a naive Bayes classifier. The Morisita-Horn index was used to measure how similar the thyroid and blood repertoires were. In TCRdb, the public reads were trimmed at Q25 with fastp and aligned with MiXCR, with productive beta chains retained. One record per CDR3 amino acid sequence lists the most common genes and DNA. These V and J calls originate from TCRdb's pipeline instead of the authors' own analysis. This sample comprises about 640,000 distinct CDR3 sequences, more than 40% of them detected only once. The top ten clones comprise more than 2.5% of the sample.

Comments on this clonotype: No cognate antigen has been identified for it. There are no base qualities to consult, and no much larger clone falls within one base.

Ophthalmopathy patients had moderately to severely active disease, Clinical Activity Score of at least 3, NOSPECS grade of at least 4, and disease duration under 3 months. Patients were excluded if they had other autoimmune diseases, uncontrolled infections, pregnancy or lactation. Clinical symptoms, serum thyroxine, TRAb, thyroid ultrasound and orbital computed tomography formed the basis of the diagnosis. Using Ficoll-Paque density gradient centrifugation, PBMCs were isolated from 9 to 10 ml of fresh peripheral blood. Total RNA was extracted with Trizol reagent and quality-checked on an Agilent 2100 Bioanalyzer.

The TCR comes from an adult man with Graves' ophthalmopathy. Recombination joined TRBV12-3 or TRBV12-4 with TRBJ2-7; no D segment can be confidently identified. Source material: peripheral blood. The CDR3 region reads CASSFWEYEQYF. The bases read TGTGCCAGCAGTTTTTGGGAATACGAGCAGTACTTC.